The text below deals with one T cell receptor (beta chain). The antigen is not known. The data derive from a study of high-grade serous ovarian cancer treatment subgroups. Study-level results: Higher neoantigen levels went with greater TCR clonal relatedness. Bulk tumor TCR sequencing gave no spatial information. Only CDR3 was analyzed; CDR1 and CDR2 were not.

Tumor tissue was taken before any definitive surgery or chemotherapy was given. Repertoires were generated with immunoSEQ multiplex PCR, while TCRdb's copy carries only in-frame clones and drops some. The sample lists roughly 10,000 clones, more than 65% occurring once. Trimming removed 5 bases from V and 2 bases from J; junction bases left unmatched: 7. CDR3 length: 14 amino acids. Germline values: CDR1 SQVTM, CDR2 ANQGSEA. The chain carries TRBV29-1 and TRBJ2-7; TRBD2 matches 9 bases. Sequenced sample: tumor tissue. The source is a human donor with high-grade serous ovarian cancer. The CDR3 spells CSVSKAGGPYEQYF. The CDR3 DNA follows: TGCAGCGTTTCGAAAGCGGGGGGTCCCTACGAGCAGTACTTC.